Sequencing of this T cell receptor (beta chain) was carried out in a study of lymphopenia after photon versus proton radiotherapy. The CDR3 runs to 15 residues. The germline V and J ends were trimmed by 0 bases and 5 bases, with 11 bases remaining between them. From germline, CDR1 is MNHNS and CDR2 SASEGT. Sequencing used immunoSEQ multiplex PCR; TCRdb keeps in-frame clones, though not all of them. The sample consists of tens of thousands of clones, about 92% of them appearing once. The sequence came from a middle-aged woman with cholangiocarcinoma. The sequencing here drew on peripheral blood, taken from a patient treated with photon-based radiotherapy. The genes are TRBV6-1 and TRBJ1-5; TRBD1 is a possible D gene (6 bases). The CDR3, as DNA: TGTGCCAGCAGTGAAGCCGGGGGCAGGGATCAGCCCCAGCATTTT. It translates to CASSEAGGRDQPQHF.